This record concerns one T cell receptor (beta chain) sequence. Its cognate antigen is unknown. This entry belongs to a study of cytomegalovirus exposure and HLA in healthy donors. Germline V gene data show CDR1 as MNHEY and CDR2 as SMNVEV (reference sequence). The length of the CDR3 is 14 residues. Trimming pared 6 bases from V and 0 bases from J, leaving 12 bases between. General study points: Later analysis found that TCR beta chains associated with HLA were more clonally expanded than other, equally common chains. Later analysis reportedly placed an Asian-associated ancestry cluster below the roughly 690-donor mean in N-insertions.

It was with 60 Vbeta and 13 Jbeta primers that the PCR ran. Generated by immunoSEQ multiplex PCR, the TCRdb table keeps only in-frame clones and is missing some. This sample has some 110,000 clones; 75% to 90% occur once, and the top ten carry around 6.9%. This chain links TRBV27 with TRBJ2-7; the D gene is possibly TRBD1 (6 bases). The sample comprised PBMCs. The sequence derives from a man aged 25-40 years in good health and CMV-seropositive. CDR3 sequence: CASRRQADSYEQYF. In DNA, the CDR3 is TGTGCCAGCAGGAGACAGGCCGACTCCTACGAGCAGTACTTC.